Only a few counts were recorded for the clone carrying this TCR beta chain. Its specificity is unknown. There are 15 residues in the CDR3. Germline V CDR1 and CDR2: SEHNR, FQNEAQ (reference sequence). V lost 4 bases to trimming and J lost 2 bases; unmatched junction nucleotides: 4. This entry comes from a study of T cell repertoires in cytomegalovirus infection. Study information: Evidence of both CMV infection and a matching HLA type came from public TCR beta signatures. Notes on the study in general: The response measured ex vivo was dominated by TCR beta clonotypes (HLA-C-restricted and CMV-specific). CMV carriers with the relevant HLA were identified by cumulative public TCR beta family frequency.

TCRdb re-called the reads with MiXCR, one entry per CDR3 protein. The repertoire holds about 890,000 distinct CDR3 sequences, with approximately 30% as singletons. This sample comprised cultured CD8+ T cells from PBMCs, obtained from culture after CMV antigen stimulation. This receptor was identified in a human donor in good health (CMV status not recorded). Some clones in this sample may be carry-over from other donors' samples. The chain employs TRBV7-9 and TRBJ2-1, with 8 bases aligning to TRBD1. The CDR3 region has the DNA TGTGCCAGCAGCTCCTCGGACAGGGCCTACAATGAGCAGTTCTTC. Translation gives CASSSSDRAYNEQFF.